Each of the 2 T cell receptor beta chains below was sequenced from the same sample in a study of blood T cell repertoires in COVID-19. Sequencing used immunoSEQ multiplex PCR; TCRdb keeps in-frame clones, though not all of them. Counted here are roughly 120,000 clones, more than 90% occurring once; the ten biggest clones make up approximately 3.7%. The sequenced sample was peripheral blood. These receptors were collected from a man aged 45-60 years with active COVID-19.

A few counts support this clone. This chain joins TRBV7-9 and TRBJ1-5; D is undetermined. This CDR3 spans 13 amino acids. Per germline, CDR1 SEHNR and CDR2 FQNEAQ (reference sequence). Trimming stripped 1 base from V and 9 bases from J, with 10 bases between. The DNA of the CDR3 is TGTGCCAGCAGCTTAGGAGTTGCGCGGCCCCAGCATTTT. Amino acid sequence: CASSLGVARPQHF.

The chain uses TRBV18 and TRBJ1-1; TRBD1 matches at 8 bases. The CDR3 runs to 15 residues. CDR1 and CDR2 from the germline V gene are KGHSH and LQKENI. V shed 4 bases, J shed 6 bases, and the junction held 10 bases outside the gene matches. CDR3 sequence: CASSLGQGMLPEAFF. The CDR3 region has the DNA TGTGCCAGCTCACTAGGACAGGGTATGCTTCCTGAAGCTTTCTTT.